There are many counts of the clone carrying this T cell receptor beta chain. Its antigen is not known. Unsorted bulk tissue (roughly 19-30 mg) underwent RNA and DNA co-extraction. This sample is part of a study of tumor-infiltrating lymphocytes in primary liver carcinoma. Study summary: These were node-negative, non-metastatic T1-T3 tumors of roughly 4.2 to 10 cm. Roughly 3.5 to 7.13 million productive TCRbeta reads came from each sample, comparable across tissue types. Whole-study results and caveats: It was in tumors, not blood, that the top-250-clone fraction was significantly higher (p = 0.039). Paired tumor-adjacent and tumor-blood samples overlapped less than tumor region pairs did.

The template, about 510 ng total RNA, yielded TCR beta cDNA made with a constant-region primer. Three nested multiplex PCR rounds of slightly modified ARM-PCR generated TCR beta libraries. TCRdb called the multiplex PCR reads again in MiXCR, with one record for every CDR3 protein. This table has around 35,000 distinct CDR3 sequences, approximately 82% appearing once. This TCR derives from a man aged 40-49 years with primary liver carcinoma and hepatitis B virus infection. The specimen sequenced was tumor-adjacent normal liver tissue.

CDR3 region: CATSPSRPSGMNTEAFF. The DNA for the CDR3 is TGTGCCACCAGCCCCAGTCGGCCCTCTGGGATGAACACTGAAGCTTTCTTT. This rearrangement joins TRBV15 to TRBJ1-1; D is unresolved. V gave up 5 bases and J gave up 0 bases, with 19 bases separating them. The germline V gene has CDR1 LNHNV and CDR2 YYDKDF (reference sequence). The CDR3 has 17 residues.